These 4 T cell receptor beta chains were sequenced from one sample in a study of CD8 T cells in ankylosing spondylitis. TCRdb processed the 5' RACE reads anew with MiXCR; each CDR3 protein has one entry. The sample includes 380,000 or so distinct CDR3 sequences, about 20% of them seen just once. Sequenced material: blood, either unsorted or a sorted T cell fraction (not recorded which). The receptors come from a male donor with ankylosing spondylitis or in good health (not recorded which).

The V call is TRBV28, the J call TRBJ2-5, with a possible D match to TRBD1 (6 bases). Trimming removed 2 bases at V and 1 base at J, with 14 bases between. Germline CDR1 and CDR2: MDHEN and SYDVKM. This CDR3 spans 16 amino acids. The CDR3 sequence: CASSLRQGTLQETQYF. CDR3 DNA: TGTGCCAGCAGTTTACGGCAGGGGACCCTCCAAGAGACCCAGTACTTC.

This clonotype has just a few counts. The chain has TRBV9 and TRBJ2-5, with D perhaps matching TRBD2 (5 bases). From germline, CDR1 is SGDLS and CDR2 YYNGEE. The CDR3 runs 15 residues. V was trimmed by 0 bases and J by 4 bases, leaving 13 bases between them. The CDR3 DNA sequence: TGTGCCAGCAGCGTAGAATGGACGGCGGGAGAGACCCAGTACTTC. It specifies CASSVEWTAGETQYF.

This clonotype was detected a few times. The chain has TRBV27 and TRBJ2-7; 7 nucleotides line up with TRBD2. V was clipped by 1 base and J by 3 bases; unmatched bases: 6. This CDR3 has 15 residues. Germline V gene lookup returns CDR1 MNHEY and CDR2 SMNVEV (reference sequence). This CDR3 is CASSLWGEGFYEQYF. In DNA form, the CDR3 reads TGTGCCAGCAGTTTATGGGGGGAGGGGTTCTACGAGCAGTACTTC.

This clonotype showed up just a few times. V gene TRBV5-1 combines with J gene TRBJ1-2, with D perhaps matching TRBD1 (5 bases). The germline V and J ends were trimmed by 1 base and 1 base, with 11 bases remaining between them. The CDR3 covers 15 residues. Germline V lookup: CDR1 SGHRS, CDR2 YFSETQ. This CDR3 is CASSLSRDLNYGYTF. The CDR3 DNA sequence: TGCGCCAGCAGCTTGTCCAGGGACCTTAACTATGGCTACACCTTC.